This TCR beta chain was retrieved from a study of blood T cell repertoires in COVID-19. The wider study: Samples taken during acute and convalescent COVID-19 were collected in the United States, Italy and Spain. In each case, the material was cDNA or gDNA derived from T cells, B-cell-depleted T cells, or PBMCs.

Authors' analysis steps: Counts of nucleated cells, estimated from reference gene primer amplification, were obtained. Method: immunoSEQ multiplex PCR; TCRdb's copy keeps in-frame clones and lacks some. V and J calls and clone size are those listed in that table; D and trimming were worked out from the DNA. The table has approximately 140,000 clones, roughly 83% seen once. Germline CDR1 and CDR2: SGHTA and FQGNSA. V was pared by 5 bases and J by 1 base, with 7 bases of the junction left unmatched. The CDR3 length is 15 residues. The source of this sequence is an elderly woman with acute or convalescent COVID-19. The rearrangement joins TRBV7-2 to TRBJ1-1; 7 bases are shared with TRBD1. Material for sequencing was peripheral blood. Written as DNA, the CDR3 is TGTGCCAGCAGCCTACAGGGACAGACGAACACTGAAGCTTTCTTT. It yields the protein CASSLQGQTNTEAFF.